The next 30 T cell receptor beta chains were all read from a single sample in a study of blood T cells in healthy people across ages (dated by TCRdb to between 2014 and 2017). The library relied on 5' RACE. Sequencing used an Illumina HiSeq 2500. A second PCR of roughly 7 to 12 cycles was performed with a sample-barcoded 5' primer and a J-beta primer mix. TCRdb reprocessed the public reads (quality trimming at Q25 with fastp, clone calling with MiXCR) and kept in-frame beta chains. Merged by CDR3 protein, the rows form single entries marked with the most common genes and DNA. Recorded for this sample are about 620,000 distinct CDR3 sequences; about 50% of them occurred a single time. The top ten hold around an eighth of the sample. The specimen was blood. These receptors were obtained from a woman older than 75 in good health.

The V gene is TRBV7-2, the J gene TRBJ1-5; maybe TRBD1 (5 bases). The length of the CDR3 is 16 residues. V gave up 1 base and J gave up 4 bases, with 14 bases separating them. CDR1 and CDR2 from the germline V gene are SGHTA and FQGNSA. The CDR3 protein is CASSLGPGGGNQPQHF. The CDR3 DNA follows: TGTGCCAGCAGCTTAGGGCCCGGGGGAGGTAATCAGCCCCAGCATTTT.

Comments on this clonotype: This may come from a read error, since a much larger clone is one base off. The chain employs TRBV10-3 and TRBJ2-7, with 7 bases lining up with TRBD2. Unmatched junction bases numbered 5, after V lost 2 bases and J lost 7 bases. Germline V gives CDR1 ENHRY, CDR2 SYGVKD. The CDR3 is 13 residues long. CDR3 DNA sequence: TGTGCCATCAGTGAGCGGGGGGAAAATGAGCAGTACTTC. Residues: CAISERGENEQYF.

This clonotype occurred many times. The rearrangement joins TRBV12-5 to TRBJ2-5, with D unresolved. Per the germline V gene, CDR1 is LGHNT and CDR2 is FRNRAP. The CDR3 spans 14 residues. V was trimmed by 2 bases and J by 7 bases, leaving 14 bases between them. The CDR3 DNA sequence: TGTGCTAGTGGTTTGAGCGCCTTTAGTGGGACCCAGTACTTC. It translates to CASGLSAFSGTQYF.

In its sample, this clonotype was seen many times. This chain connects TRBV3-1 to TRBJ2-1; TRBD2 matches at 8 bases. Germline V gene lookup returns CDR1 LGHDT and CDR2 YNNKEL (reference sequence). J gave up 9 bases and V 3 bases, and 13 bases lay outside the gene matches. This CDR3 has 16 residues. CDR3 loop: CASSHFGTGGPSEQFF. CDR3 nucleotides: TGTGCCAGCAGCCATTTCGGAACGGGAGGGCCGAGTGAGCAGTTCTTC.

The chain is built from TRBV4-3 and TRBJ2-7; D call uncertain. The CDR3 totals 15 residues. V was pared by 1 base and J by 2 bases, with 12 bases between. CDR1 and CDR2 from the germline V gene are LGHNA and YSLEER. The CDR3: CASSQAGAYPYEQYF. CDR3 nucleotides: TGCGCCAGCAGCCAAGCCGGAGCGTACCCCTACGAGCAGTACTTC.

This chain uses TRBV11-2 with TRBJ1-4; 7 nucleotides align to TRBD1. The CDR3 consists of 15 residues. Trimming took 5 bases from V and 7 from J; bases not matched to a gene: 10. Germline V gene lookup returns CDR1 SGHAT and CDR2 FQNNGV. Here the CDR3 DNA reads TGTGCCAGCAGCACTCACAGGGGAAGAGGTGAAAAACTGTTTTTT. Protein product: CASSTHRGRGEKLFF.

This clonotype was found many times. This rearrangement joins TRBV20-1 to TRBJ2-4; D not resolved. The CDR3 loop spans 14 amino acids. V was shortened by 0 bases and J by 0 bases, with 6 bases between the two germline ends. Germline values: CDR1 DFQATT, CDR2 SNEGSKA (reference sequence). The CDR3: CSARDALAKNIQYF. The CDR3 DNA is TGCAGTGCTAGAGATGCGTTAGCCAAAAACATTCAGTACTTC.

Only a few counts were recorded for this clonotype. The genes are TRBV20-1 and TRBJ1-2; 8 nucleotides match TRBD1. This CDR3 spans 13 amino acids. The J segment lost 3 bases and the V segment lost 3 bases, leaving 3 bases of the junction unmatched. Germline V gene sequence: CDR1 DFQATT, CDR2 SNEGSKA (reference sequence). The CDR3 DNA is TGCAGTGCTAGGGGGACAGGTGACTATGGCTACACCTTC. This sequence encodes CSARGTGDYGYTF.

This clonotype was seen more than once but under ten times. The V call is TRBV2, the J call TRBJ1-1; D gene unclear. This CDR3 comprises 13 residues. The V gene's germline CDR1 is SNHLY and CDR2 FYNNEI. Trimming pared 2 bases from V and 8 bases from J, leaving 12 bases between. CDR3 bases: TGTGCCAGCAGTGAATACCGGAAGCTGGAAGCTTTCTTT. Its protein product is CASSEYRKLEAFF.

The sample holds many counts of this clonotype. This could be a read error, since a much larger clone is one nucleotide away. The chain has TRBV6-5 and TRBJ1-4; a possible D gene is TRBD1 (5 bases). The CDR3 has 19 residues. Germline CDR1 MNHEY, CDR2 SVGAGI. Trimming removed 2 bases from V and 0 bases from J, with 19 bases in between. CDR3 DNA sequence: TGTGCCAGCAGTTACAAAACGCGGGGTCAGGGTGCAACTAATGAAAAACTGTTTTTT. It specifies CASSYKTRGQGATNEKLFF.

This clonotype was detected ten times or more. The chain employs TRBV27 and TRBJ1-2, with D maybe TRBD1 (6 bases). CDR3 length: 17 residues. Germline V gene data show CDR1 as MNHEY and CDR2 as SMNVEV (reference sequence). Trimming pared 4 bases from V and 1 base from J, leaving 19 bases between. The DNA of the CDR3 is TGTGCCAGCAGTTCCAACCCCCCAGGGGCCAATAACTATGGCTACACCTTC. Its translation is CASSSNPPGANNYGYTF.

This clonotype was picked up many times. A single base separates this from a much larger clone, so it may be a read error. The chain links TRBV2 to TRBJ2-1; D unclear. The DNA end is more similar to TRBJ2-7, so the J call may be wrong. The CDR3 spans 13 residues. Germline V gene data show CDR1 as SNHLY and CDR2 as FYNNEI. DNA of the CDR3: TGTGCCCTAGGGATTAGCTCCTACAATGAGCAGTACTTC. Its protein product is CALGISSYNEQYF.

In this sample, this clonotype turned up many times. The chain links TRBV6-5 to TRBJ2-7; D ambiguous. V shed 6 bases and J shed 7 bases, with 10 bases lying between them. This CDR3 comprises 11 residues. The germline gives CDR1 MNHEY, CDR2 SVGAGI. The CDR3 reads CASSSLGEQYF. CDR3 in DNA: TGTGCCAGCAGCTCTCTTGGGGAGCAGTACTTC.

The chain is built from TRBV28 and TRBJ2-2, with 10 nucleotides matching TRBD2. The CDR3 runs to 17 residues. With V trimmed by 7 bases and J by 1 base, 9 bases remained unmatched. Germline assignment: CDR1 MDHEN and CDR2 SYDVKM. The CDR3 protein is CASTVASGGRNTGELFF. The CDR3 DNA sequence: TGTGCCAGCACCGTCGCTAGCGGGGGCCGGAACACCGGGGAGCTGTTTTTT.

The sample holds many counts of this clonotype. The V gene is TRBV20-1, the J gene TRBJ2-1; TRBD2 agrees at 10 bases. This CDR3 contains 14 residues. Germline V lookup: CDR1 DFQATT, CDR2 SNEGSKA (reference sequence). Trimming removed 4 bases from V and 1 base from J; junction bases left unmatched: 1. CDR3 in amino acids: CSAKLAGSYNEQFF. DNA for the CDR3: TGCAGTGCTAAACTAGCGGGGTCCTACAATGAGCAGTTCTTC.

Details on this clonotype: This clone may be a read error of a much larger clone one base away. CDR3 region: CASSLLGNEQYF. The CDR3 DNA reads as TGTGCCAGCAGCTTACTAGGGAATGAGCAGTACTTC. The chain employs TRBV9 and TRBJ2-5; TRBD2 is a possible D gene (5 bases). This CDR3 spans 12 amino acids. The V gene's germline CDR1 is SGDLS and CDR2 YYNGEE. Trimming shortened V by 4 bases and J by 11 bases, and 15 bases separated the two germline ends. The full variable domain, in which reference TRBV9 and TRBJ2-5 provide the parts outside the CDR3, is DSGVTQTPKHLITATGQRVTLRCSPRSGDLSVYWYQQSLDQGLQFLIQYYNGEERAKGNILERFSAQQFPDLHSELNLSSLELGDSALYFCASSLLGNEQYFGPGTRLLVL.

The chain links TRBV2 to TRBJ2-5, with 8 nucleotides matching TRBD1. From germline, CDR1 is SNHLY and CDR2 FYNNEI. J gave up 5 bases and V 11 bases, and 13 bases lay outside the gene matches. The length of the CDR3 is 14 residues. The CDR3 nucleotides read TGTGCCTCCTCCTACTCAGGGGGCGGGGAGACCCAGTACTTC. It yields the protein CASSYSGGGETQYF. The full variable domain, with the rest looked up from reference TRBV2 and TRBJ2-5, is EPEVTQTPSHQVTQMGQEVILRCVPISNHLYFYWYRQILGQKVEFLVSFYNNEISEKSEIFDDQFSVERPDGSNFTLKIRSTKLEDSAMYFCASSYSGGGETQYFGPGTRLLVL.

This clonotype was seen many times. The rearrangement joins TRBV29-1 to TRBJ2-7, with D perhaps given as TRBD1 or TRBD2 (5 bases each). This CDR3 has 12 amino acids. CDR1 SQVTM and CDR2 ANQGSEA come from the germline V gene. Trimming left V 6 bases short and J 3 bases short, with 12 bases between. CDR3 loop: CSVTVGRYEQYF. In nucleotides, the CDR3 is TGCAGCGTCACCGTGGGACGCTACGAGCAGTACTTC.

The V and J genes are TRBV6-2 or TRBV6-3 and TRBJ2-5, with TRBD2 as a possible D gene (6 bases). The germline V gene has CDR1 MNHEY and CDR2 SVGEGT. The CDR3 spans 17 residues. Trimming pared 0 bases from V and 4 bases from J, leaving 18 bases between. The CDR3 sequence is CASSYSVREYDSETQYF. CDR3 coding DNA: TGTGCCAGCAGTTACTCGGTACGGGAGTACGATTCAGAGACCCAGTACTTC.

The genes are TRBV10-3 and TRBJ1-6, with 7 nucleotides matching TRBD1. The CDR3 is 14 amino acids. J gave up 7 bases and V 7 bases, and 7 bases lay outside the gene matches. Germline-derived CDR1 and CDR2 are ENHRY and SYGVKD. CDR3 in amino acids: CAITTGQPNSPLHF. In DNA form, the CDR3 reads TGTGCCATCACCACGGGACAGCCCAATTCACCCCTCCACTTT.

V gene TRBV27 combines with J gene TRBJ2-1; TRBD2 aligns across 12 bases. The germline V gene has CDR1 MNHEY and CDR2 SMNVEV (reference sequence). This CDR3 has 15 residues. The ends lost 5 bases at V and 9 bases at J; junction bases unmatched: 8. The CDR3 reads CASSPLAGGLVEQFF. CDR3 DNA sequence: TGTGCCAGCAGTCCGCTAGCGGGGGGGCTAGTTGAGCAGTTCTTC.

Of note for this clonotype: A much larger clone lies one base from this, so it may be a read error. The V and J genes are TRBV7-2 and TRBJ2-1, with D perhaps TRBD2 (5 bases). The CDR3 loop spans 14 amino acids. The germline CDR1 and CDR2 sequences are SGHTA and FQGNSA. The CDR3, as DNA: TGTGCCCGCAGCTTATTGTCCACCGGCGAGGGGCAGTTCTTC. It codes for CARSLLSTGEGQFF.

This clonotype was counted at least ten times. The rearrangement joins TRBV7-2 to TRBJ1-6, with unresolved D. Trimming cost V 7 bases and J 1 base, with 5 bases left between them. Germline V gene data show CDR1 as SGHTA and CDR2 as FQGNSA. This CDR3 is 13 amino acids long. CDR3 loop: CASTRSYNSPLHF. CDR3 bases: TGTGCCAGCACCCGATCCTATAATTCACCCCTCCACTTT. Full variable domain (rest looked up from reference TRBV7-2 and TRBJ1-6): GAGVSQSPSNKVTEKGKDVELRCDPISGHTALYWYRQSLGQGLEFLIYFQGNSAPDKSGLPSDRFSAERTGGSVSTLTIQRTQQEDSAVYLCASTRSYNSPLHFGNGTRLTVT.

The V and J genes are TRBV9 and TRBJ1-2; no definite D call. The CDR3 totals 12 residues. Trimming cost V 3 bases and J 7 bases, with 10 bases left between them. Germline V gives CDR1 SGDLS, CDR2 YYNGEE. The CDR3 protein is CASSDVLSGYTF. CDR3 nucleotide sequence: TGTGCCAGCAGCGATGTGCTCTCTGGCTACACCTTC.

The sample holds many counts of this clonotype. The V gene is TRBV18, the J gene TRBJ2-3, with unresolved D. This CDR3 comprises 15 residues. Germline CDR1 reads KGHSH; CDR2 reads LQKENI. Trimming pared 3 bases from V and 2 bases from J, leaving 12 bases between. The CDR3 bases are TGTGCCAGCTCACCCCCTTTGGGGTACACAGATACGCAGTATTTT. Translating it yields CASSPPLGYTDTQYF. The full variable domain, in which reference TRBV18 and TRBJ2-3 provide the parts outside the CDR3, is NAGVMQNPRHLVRRRGQEARLRCSPMKGHSHVYWYRQLPEEGLKFMVYLQKENIIDESGMPKERFSAEFPKEGPSILRIQQVVRGDSAAYFCASSPPLGYTDTQYFGPGTRLTVL.

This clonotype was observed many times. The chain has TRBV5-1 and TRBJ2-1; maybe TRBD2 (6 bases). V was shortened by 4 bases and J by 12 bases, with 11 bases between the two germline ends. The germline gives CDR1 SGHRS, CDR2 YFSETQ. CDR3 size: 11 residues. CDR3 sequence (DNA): TGCGCCAGCAGCCCCGGGGGTTCGCAGTTCTTC. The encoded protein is CASSPGGSQFF.

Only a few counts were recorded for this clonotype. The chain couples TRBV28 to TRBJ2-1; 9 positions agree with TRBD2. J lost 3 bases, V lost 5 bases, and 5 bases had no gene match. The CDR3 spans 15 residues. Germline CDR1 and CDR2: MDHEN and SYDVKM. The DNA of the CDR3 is TGTGCCAGCAGTGGTAGCGGGGGACTCTACAATGAGCAGTTCTTC. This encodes CASSGSGGLYNEQFF. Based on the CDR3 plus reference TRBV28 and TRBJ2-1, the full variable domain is DVKVTQSSRYLVKRTGEKVFLECVQDMDHENMFWYRQDPGLGLRLIYFSYDVKMKEKGDIPEGYSVSREKKERFSLILESASTNQTSMYLCASSGSGGLYNEQFFGPGTRLTVL.

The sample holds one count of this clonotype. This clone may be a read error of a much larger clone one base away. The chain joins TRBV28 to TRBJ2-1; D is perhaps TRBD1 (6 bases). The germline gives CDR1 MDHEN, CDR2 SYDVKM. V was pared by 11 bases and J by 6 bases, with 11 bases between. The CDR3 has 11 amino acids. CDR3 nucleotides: TGTGCCGGCGGACAGTTCAATGAGCAGTTCTTC. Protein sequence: CAGGQFNEQFF.

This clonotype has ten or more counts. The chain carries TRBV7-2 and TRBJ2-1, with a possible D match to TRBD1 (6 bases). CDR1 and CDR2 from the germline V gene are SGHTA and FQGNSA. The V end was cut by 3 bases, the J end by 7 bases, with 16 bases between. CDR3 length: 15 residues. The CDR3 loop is CASSFTVFTGNEQFF. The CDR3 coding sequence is TGTGCCAGCAGCTTTACAGTTTTTACAGGGAATGAGCAGTTCTTC.

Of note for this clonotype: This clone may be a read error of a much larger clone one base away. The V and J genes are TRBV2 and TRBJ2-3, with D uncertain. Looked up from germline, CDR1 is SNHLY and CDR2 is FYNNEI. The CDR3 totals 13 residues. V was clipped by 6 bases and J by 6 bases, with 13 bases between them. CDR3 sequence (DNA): TGTGCCAGCAGAAGGGTATTCATTGATACGCAGTATTTT. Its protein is CASRRVFIDTQYF.